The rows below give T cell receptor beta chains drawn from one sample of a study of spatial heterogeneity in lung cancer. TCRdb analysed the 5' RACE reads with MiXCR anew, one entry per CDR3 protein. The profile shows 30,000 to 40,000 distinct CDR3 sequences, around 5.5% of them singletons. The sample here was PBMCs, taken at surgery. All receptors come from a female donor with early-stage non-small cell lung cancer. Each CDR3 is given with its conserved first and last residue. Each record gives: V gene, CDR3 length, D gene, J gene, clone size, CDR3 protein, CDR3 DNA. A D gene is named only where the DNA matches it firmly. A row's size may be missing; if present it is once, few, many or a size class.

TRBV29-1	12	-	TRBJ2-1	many	CSVSDTYNEQFF	TGCAGCGTTTCTGACACTTACAATGAGCAGTTCTTC
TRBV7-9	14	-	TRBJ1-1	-	CASSPGLGNTEAFF	TGTGCCAGCAGCCCTGGGCTCGGGAACACTGAAGCTTTCTTT
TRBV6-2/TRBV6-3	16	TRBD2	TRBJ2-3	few	CASSPGTSEGTDTQYF	TGTGCCAGCAGTCCTGGGACTAGCGAGGGCACAGATACGCAGTATTTT
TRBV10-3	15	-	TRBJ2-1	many	CAISEVRTEYNEQFF	TGTGCCATCAGTGAGGTGAGGACGGAGTACAATGAGCAGTTCTTC
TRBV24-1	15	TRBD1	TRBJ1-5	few	CATSLTGQGNQPQHF	TGTGCCACCAGCCTGACAGGACAGGGCAATCAGCCCCAGCATTTT
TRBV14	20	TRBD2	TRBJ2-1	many	CASSQEARGLAGGLGNEQFF	TGTGCCAGCAGCCAAGAGGCCCGAGGACTAGCGGGGGGGCTGGGGAATGAGCAGTTCTTC
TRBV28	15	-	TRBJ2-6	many	CASSLGLSGANVLTF	TGTGCCAGCAGTTTAGGTCTTTCTGGGGCCAACGTCCTGACTTTC
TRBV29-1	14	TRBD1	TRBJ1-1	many	CSVAITGTGTEAFF	TGCAGCGTTGCTATAACCGGGACAGGGACTGAAGCTTTCTTT
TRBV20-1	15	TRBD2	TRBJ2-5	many	CSARVSGGLRETQYF	TGCAGTGCTAGAGTAAGCGGGGGGCTCCGTGAGACCCAGTACTTC
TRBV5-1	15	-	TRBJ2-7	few	CASSLDSGGPYEQYF	TGCGCCAGCAGCTTAGATTCCGGGGGGCCCTACGAGCAGTACTTC
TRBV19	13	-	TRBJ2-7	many	CASSIGRTYEQYF	TGTGCCAGTAGTATAGGACGGACCTACGAGCAGTACTTC
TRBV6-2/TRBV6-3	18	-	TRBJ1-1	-	CASTDQAARGGVNTEAFF	TGTGCCAGCACCGACCAGGCTGCTCGCGGGGGGGTGAACACTGAAGCTTTCTTT
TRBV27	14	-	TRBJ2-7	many	CASSSYSTTVEQYF	TGTGCCAGCAGTTCATACTCCACCACGGTCGAGCAGTACTTC
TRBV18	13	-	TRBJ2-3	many	CASSPSGKDTQYF	TGTGCCAGCTCACCTAGTGGCAAAGATACGCAGTATTTT
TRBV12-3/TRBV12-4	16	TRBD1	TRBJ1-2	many	CASSLGRSATGDGYTF	TGTGCCAGCAGTTTGGGGCGGAGCGCGACAGGGGATGGCTACACCTTC
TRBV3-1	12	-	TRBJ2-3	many	CASSQGQDTQYF	TGTGCCAGCAGCCAAGGACAAGATACGCAGTATTTT
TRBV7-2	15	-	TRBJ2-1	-	CASSLWGETYNEQFF	TGTGCCAGCAGCTTATGGGGGGAAACCTACAATGAGCAGTTCTTC
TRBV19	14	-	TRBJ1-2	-	CASTLGSAEILVTF	TGTGCCAGTACCCTCGGCTCGGCGGAGATCTTAGTCACCTTC
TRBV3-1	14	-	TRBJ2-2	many	CASSQSPGAGELFF	TGTGCCAGCAGCCAAAGTCCTGGGGCAGGCGAGCTGTTTTTT
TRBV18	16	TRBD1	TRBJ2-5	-	CASSPPRDRRLETQYF	TGTGCCAGCTCACCACCCCGGGACAGGAGGTTGGAGACCCAGTACTTC
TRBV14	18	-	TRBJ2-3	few	CASSQGPLTRRGTDTQYF	TGTGCCAGCAGCCAAGGGCCTCTGACCAGACGGGGCACAGATACGCAGTATTTT
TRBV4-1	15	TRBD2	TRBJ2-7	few	CASSHPGRGWDEQYF	TGCGCCAGCAGCCACCCGGGGAGGGGTTGGGACGAGCAGTACTTC
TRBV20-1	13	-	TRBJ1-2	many	CGLPRPRSYGYTF	TGCGGACTACCCCGCCCGAGAAGCTATGGCTACACCTTC
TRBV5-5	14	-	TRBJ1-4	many	CASSFQGSNEKLFF	TGTGCCAGCAGCTTCCAGGGATCTAATGAAAAACTGTTTTTT
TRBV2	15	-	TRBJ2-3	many	CASGIPGLSTDTQYF	TGTGCCAGCGGGATACCGGGCCTCTCCACAGATACGCAGTATTTT
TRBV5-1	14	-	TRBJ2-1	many	CASSLAPNNNEQFF	TGCGCCAGCAGCTTGGCCCCCAATAACAATGAGCAGTTCTTC
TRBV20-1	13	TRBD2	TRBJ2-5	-	CSARGTRTETQYF	TGCAGTGCTAGAGGGACTAGGACCGAGACCCAGTACTTC
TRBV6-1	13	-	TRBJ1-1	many	CASAREGNTEAFF	TGTGCCAGCGCTCGTGAGGGGAACACTGAAGCTTTCTTT
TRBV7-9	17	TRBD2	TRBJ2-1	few	CASSLVPRQRGRDEQFF	TGTGCCAGCAGCTTAGTTCCCCGTCAGCGGGGTAGGGATGAGCAGTTCTTC
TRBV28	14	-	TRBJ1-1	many	CASSSPVRVAEAFF	TGTGCCAGCAGTTCGCCGGTGCGGGTCGCTGAAGCTTTCTTT
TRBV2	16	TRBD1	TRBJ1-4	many	CASSLGQGRTNEKLFF	TGTGCCAGCAGTTTGGGACAGGGGAGGACTAATGAAAAACTGTTTTTT
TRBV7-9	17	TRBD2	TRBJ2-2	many	CASSQGLAGVNTGELFF	TGTGCCAGCAGCCAGGGACTAGCGGGGGTAAACACCGGGGAGCTGTTTTTT
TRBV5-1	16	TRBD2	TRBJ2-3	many	CASSTGTSGGIDTQYF	TGCGCCAGCAGCACCGGGACTAGCGGGGGGATTGATACGCAGTATTTT
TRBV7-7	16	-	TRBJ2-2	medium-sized	CASSLGTARGTGELFF	TGTGCTAGCAGCCTCGGGACGGCCCGCGGCACCGGGGAGCTGTTTTTT
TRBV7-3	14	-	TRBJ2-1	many	CASSLVGGYNEQFF	TGTGCCAGCAGCCTAGTCGGCGGCTACAATGAGCAGTTCTTC
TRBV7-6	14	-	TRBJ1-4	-	CASSVTAQNEKLFF	TGTGCCAGCAGTGTGACAGCGCAGAATGAAAAACTGTTTTTT
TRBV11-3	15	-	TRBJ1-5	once	CASSLDPYSNQPQHF	TGTGCCAGCAGCTTAGATCCCTATAGCAATCAGCCCCAGCATTTT
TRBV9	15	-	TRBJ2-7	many	CASSVDRRGTYEQYF	TGTGCCAGCAGCGTAGACCGAAGGGGAACATACGAGCAGTACTTC
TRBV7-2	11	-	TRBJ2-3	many	CASTRTDTQYF	TGTGCCAGCACCCGCACAGATACGCAGTATTTT
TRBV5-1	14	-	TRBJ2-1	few	CASSLGVGDNEQFF	TGCGCCAGCAGCTTAGGCGTGGGGGACAATGAGCAGTTCTTC
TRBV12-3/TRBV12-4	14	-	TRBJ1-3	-	CASSLGQPGGTIYF	TGTGCCAGCAGTCTAGGACAGCCCGGGGGCACCATATATTTT
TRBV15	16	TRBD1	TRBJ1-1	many	CATSRASGTGITEAFF	TGTGCCACCAGCAGAGCTTCCGGGACAGGGATTACTGAAGCTTTCTTT
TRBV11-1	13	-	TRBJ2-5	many	CATRRGPGETQYF	TGTGCCACCCGCCGGGGCCCCGGAGAGACCCAGTACTTC